Presented here are 3 T cell receptor beta chains from one specimen sequenced in a study of CD8+CD57+ T cells in acquired aplastic anemia. Profiling that covered TCR beta VDJ and CDR3 relied on genomic DNA as its template. Using its own MiXCR run on the reads, TCRdb lists one record per CDR3 protein. The sample gives more than 150,000 distinct CDR3 sequences, under 55% of which show up once; about 2.9% is in the top ten. Sequenced sample: sorted CD4+, CD8+, or CD8+CD57+ T cells (not recorded which) from PBMCs. The receptor source for this set is a human donor in good health.

With regard to this clonotype: An end of the junction differs from the germline gene, which may be a read error. This sequence joins TRBV6-1 and TRBJ2-5; D unresolved. The CDR3 consists of 13 residues. Germline values: CDR1 MNHNS, CDR2 SASEGT. Here the CDR3 reads CASKKNSQETQYF. The CDR3 DNA follows: TGTGCCAGCAAAAAAAACAGCCAAGAAACCCAGTACTTC.

This clonotype is a singleton in its sample. The gene calls are TRBV29-1 and TRBJ2-3; TRBD2 might be the D (5 bases). Trimming pared 8 bases from V and 0 bases from J, leaving 15 bases between. The CDR3 totals 14 residues. The V gene's germline CDR1 is SQVTM and CDR2 ANQGSEA. CDR3 sequence: CSSGLITSTDTQYF. The CDR3 DNA reads TGCAGCTCAGGACTGATAACTAGCACAGATACGCAGTATTTT.

The chain employs TRBV6-1 and TRBJ1-5; D remains unclear. CDR1 and CDR2 (germline): MNHNS, SASEGT. The CDR3 is 15 amino acids. CDR3 sequence: CASSYRSNSNQPQHF. CDR3 nucleotide sequence: TGTGCTAGCTCCTATCGCAGCAATAGCAATCAGCCCCAGCATTTT.